This T cell receptor (beta chain) derives from a study of blood T cell repertoires in COVID-19 (dated by TCRdb to 2019 to 2021). Background on the whole study: The collaborator samples originated in the United States, Italy and Spain and spanned the acute and convalescent phases of COVID-19. The material from the prospective study consisted of cDNA or gDNA derived from T cells, B-cell-depleted T cells, or PBMCs. The dataset comprised deeply sampled blood TCRbeta repertoires from subjects exposed to, actively infected with, or recovered from COVID-19. A freely available public database, intended as a resource for researchers studying the immune response to SARS-CoV-2, is where the repertoires were released. Samples came from the ongoing ImmuneRACE study (first 160 participants) plus 1,254 subjects from 6 global collaborators. Nearly every sample came with metadata listing a de-identified subject ID, COVID-19 status, age in years and sex. HLA class I and class II types, where available, came from metadata supplied by the sample provider rather than from assay-based typing.

In the prospective study, participants were roughly 18 to 100 years old, resided in 24 geographic areas of the United States, and were enrolled through a virtual design. Cohort assignment in the prospective study relied on participant-reported clinical history from a screening survey and a study questionnaire. In the prospective study, whole blood, serum and a nasopharyngeal or oropharyngeal swab were collected from each participant by mobile phlebotomists. Over a 2-month period, participants in the prospective study had the option of providing additional blood draws and questionnaires. Before DNA extraction, blood samples from the prospective study were shipped at room temperature or frozen. For this clone: Its antigen remains undetermined. The sample holds no much larger clone one base away, and base qualities are not on file.

V was cut back by 4 bases and J by 6 bases, leaving a gap of 16 bases between them. Spanning cysteine to phenylalanine, the CDR3 consists of 13 amino acids. The DNA shown is the 39-base CDR3, in frame from base 1. The germline V gene (reference sequence) specifies GTSNPN as CDR1 and SVGIG as CDR2. What the study reported, not specific to this receptor: The amount of clinical and demographic metadata varied by source and participant and was provided uncurated.

TCRbeta CDR3 regions were amplified from genomic DNA using the immunoSEQ Assay, a bias-controlled multiplex PCR. Turning to the authors' computational methods: The number of nucleated cells in each sample was estimated by amplification of reference gene primers within the assay. To quantify the absolute abundance of each unique TCRbeta CDR3 rearrangement, sequence reads were collapsed and filtered. For each sample, productive Simpson clonality was calculated as the square root of Simpson's diversity index across productive rearrangements. The clones in this table, taken by TCRdb from immuneACCESS, are in-frame only. Not every clone is retained; where verified, under half of the shortfall comes from an unresolved V gene, and the cause of the rest is unknown. The D gene and trimming were derived from the DNA, and the V and J assignments and clone size from that table. This sample comprises roughly 250,000 clones, roughly nine tenths of them detected only once. The ten largest clones capture nearly 6.5% of the sample.

Sequenced material: PBMCs or T cells enriched from blood (not recorded which). This sequence originates from a woman in her twenties or thirties with acute COVID-19. The rearrangement combines TRBV30 with TRBJ2-7; the D segment could be TRBD1, given 5 matching bases. In nucleotide form, the sequence is TGTGCCTGGACCGAAGGAAGGGGTGTCGAGCAGTACTTC. The translation is CAWTEGRGVEQYF.